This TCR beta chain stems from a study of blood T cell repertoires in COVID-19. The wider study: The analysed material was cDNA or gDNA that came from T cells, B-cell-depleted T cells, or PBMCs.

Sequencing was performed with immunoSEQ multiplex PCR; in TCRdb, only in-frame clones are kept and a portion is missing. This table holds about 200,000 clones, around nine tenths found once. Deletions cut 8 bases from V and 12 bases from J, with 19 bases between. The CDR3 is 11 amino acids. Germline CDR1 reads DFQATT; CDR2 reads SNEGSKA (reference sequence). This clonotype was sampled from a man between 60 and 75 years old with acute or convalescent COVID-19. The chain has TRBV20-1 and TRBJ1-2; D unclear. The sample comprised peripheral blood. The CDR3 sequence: CSCIDTESHTF. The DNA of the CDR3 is TGCAGTTGTATAGACACCGAAAGTCACACCTTC.